The entry that follows covers one T cell receptor beta chain sequence. Its antigen is unknown. Germline-derived CDR1 and CDR2 are GTSNPN and SVGIG (reference sequence). The CDR3 totals 16 residues. V shed 0 bases and J 0 bases; nucleotides not matched to a gene: 5. Data came from immunoSEQ multiplex PCR; TCRdb stores just in-frame clones and leaves some out. In the table there are roughly 80,000 clones, approximately 90% of which are singletons. This specimen belongs to a study of T cell responses to AZD1222 COVID-19 vaccine. Whole-study findings and limits: Just a handful of AZD1222 recipients tested seropositive at baseline. Spike-specific TCR breadth and depth both grew after two AZD1222 doses.

The rearrangement links TRBV30 to TRBJ1-1; 9 positions match TRBD1. The sample here was peripheral blood, taken 28 days after the second AZD1222 dose. This TCR was sampled from an adult who received the AZD1222 COVID-19 vaccine. The CDR3 protein is CAWSVWDRVLNTEAFF. DNA for the CDR3: TGTGCCTGGAGTGTTTGGGACAGGGTGCTGAACACTGAAGCTTTCTTT.